The 18 T cell receptor beta chains listed next were all sequenced from one sample in a study of T cell changes during pregnancy in multiple sclerosis (dated by TCRdb to the late 2010s). The library was generated by the immunoSEQ multiplex PCR assay. Held by TCRdb, this immuneACCESS table contains in-frame sequences only and omits some clones. Under half of the omission traces to an unresolved V gene where checked; the cause of the rest is unknown. The sample table records some 27,000 clones; about 88% of these occur just once. Jointly, the top ten make up about 0.8% of the sample. This specimen consisted of CD4+ T cells from peripheral blood mononuclear cells, obtained in the second trimester of pregnancy. These receptors were obtained from a female donor with multiple sclerosis, enrolled in a pregnancy study.

J is TRBJ1-5 and V is TRBV6-6, with a tentative D call TRBD1 (5 bases). The CDR3 runs 16 residues. Germline V CDR1 and CDR2: MNHNY, SVGAGI (reference sequence). Trimming removed 2 bases at V and 3 bases at J, with 14 bases between. The CDR3, as DNA: TGTGCCAGCAGTTACGGGGCAGGGATGGACAATCAGCCCCAGCATTTT. It specifies CASSYGAGMDNQPQHF.

This clone has more than one count but fewer than ten. V usage is TRBV28 and J usage is TRBJ1-2; D perhaps matches TRBD1 (5 bases). V dropped 4 bases and J dropped 4 bases, with 13 bases sitting between them. The germline V gene has CDR1 MDHEN and CDR2 SYDVKM. The CDR3 runs 14 residues. The CDR3 here is CASSSTDALYGYTF. DNA for the CDR3: TGTGCCAGCAGTTCGACAGATGCCCTCTATGGCTACACCTTC.

The rearrangement uses TRBV10-1 and TRBJ2-1; D remains ambiguous. CDR3 length: 14 amino acids. V was clipped by 2 bases and J by 5 bases, with 10 bases between them. Germline values: CDR1 WNHNN, CDR2 SYGVQD (reference sequence). As DNA, the CDR3 is TGCGCCAGCAGTGAGGGTAGCCTCAACAATGAGCAGTTCTTC. This sequence encodes CASSEGSLNNEQFF.

This clone was counted a single time. V usage is TRBV5-1 and J usage is TRBJ1-3; D gene unclear. Germline V lookup: CDR1 SGHRS, CDR2 YFSETQ. The CDR3 runs to 13 residues. The CDR3 sequence is CCGGRCTGDTIYF. The CDR3, as DNA: TGCTGCGGCGGGCGGTGTACCGGGGACACCATATATTTT.

This chain links TRBV28 with TRBJ1-4; 7 nucleotides line up with TRBD1. With 6 bases clipped from V and 5 bases from J, the junction kept 9 bases outside the gene matches. CDR1 MDHEN and CDR2 SYDVKM come from the germline V gene. This CDR3 comprises 15 residues. CDR3 sequence: CASSSRQGYNEKLFF. CDR3 in DNA: TGTGCCAGCAGCAGCAGACAGGGATACAATGAAAAACTGTTTTTT.

The chain is built from TRBV6-5 and TRBJ1-5; 8 positions agree with TRBD1. J gave up 2 bases and V 6 bases, and 3 bases lay outside the gene matches. The CDR3 is 14 amino acids. Germline V CDR1 and CDR2: MNHEY, SVGAGI. This chain's CDR3 is CASRATGGNQPQHF. CDR3 nucleotides: TGTGCCAGCAGGGCGACAGGGGGCAATCAGCCCCAGCATTTT.

This clone appeared once. This rearrangement joins TRBV7-2 to TRBJ2-3, with D possibly matching TRBD2 (6 bases). Germline V gene sequence: CDR1 SGHTA, CDR2 FQGNSA. The CDR3 sequence is 16 residues long. Trimming took 6 bases from V and 1 from J, leaving 17 bases between them. The CDR3 nucleotides read TGTGCCAGCAGTACACAGCCGGGACTGCGCACAGATACGCAGTATTTT. This gives the protein CASSTQPGLRTDTQYF.

The gene calls are TRBV7-2 and TRBJ2-7; 7 bases map to TRBD2. J gave up 0 bases and V 6 bases, and 8 bases lay outside the gene matches. This CDR3 is built from 15 residues. CDR1 SGHTA and CDR2 FQGNSA come from the germline V gene. Here the CDR3 reads CASSRDYSSSYEQYF. The CDR3 DNA reads as TGTGCCAGCAGTCGGGACTATTCGAGCTCCTACGAGCAGTACTTC.

The chain recombines TRBV11-2 with TRBJ1-1; D is unclear. The CDR3 covers 12 residues. CDR1 is SGHAT, CDR2 FQNNGV, per germline. Trimming shortened V by 3 bases and J by 6 bases, and 8 bases separated the two germline ends. CDR3 bases: TGTGCCAGCAGCTTTGTCAACTCTGAAGCTTTCTTT. Protein: CASSFVNSEAFF.

The chain is built from TRBV30 and TRBJ2-3, with 9 nucleotides matching TRBD2. V was clipped by 4 bases and J by 5 bases; unmatched bases: 10. Per germline, CDR1 GTSNPN and CDR2 SVGIG (reference sequence). The CDR3 length is 15 residues. Here the CDR3 DNA reads TGTGCCTGGAACCTGCGGGGGGGCAATTTAGATACGCAGTATTTT. Translated, it gives CAWNLRGGNLDTQYF.

The rearrangement uses TRBV2 and TRBJ1-5; D remains ambiguous. Trimming took off 4 bases at V and 2 bases at J, with 9 bases between the two ends. From germline, CDR1 is SNHLY and CDR2 FYNNEI. This CDR3 spans 14 amino acids. CDR3 nucleotides: TGTGCCAGCAGTGTATACGGGGGCAATCAGCCCCAGCATTTT. This codes for CASSVYGGNQPQHF.

The rearrangement joins TRBV5-5 to TRBJ2-2; the match to TRBD1 covers 11 bases. This CDR3 is 17 amino acids long. Germline V gene lookup returns CDR1 SGHKS and CDR2 YYEKEE (reference sequence). V was pared by 4 bases and J by 2 bases, with 7 bases of the junction left unmatched. As DNA, the CDR3 is TGTGCCAGCAGCCGCACCGGGACAGGGGGTAACACCGGGGAGCTGTTTTTT. Translation: CASSRTGTGGNTGELFF.

This rearrangement joins TRBV5-5 to TRBJ2-1, with D possibly matching TRBD2 (5 bases). The CDR3 has 15 residues. The ends were cut back, 0 bases at V and 3 bases at J, with 10 bases in the middle. CDR1 is SGHKS, CDR2 YYEKEE, per germline (reference sequence). CDR3 sequence: CASSLVPGIYNEQFF. The CDR3 nucleotides are TGTGCCAGCAGCTTGGTGCCGGGGATCTACAATGAGCAGTTCTTC.

This chain uses TRBV6-4 with TRBJ2-1; 11 bases are shared with TRBD1. This CDR3 is 15 amino acids long. Germline CDR1 is MRHNA and CDR2 is SNTAGT. V gave up 6 bases and J gave up 6 bases; unmatched junction bases: 7. The CDR3 region has the DNA TGTGCCAGCAGCAAGGGACAGGGGGAAGGCAATGAGCAGTTCTTC. Its translation is CASSKGQGEGNEQFF.

V is TRBV29-1 and J is TRBJ2-7; D gene uncertain. CDR3 length equals 12 residues. Germline loops: CDR1 SQVTM, CDR2 ANQGSEA. Trimming cost V 4 bases and J 1 base, with 8 bases left between them. CDR3 nucleotides: TGCAGCGTTGGAGGCGAGTCCTACGAGCAGTACTTC. Its protein is CSVGGESYEQYF.

The chain uses TRBV11-2 and TRBJ1-4; 9 nucleotides agree with TRBD1. Germline-derived CDR1 and CDR2 are SGHAT and FQNNGV. The CDR3 is made up of 15 amino acids. With 5 bases clipped from V and 7 bases from J, the junction kept 8 bases outside the gene matches. CDR3 amino acids: CASSDVTGGPEKLFF. The CDR3 nucleotides read TGTGCCAGCAGCGACGTGACAGGGGGGCCTGAAAAACTGTTTTTT.

The gene calls are TRBV10-3 and TRBJ1-1; D call uncertain. This CDR3 spans 13 amino acids. From germline, CDR1 is ENHRY and CDR2 SYGVKD. V was pared by 1 base and J by 3 bases, with 6 bases between. Here the CDR3 DNA reads TGTGCCATCAGTGAGTTCCGGGACACTGAAGCTTTCTTT. Protein: CAISEFRDTEAFF.

V usage is TRBV6-6 and J usage is TRBJ2-5, with D unresolved. The CDR3 totals 12 residues. Trimming shortened V by 6 bases and J by 9 bases, and 14 bases separated the two germline ends. Germline V gene lookup returns CDR1 MNHNY and CDR2 SVGAGI (reference sequence). CDR3 sequence reads: CASSQRWLAQYF. The CDR3 DNA reads as TGTGCCAGCAGCCAGAGGTGGCTGGCCCAGTACTTC.